A single T cell receptor beta chain is shown here with its context. This sample was included in a study of cytomegalovirus exposure and HLA in healthy donors. PCR used 60 Vbeta primers and 13 Jbeta primers. Clones were sequenced by immunoSEQ multiplex PCR, and TCRdb holds only the in-frame ones, with some missing. In the table there are about 240,000 clones, about 80% of which are singletons. The V end was cut by 1 base, the J end by 0 bases, with 14 bases between. The CDR3 runs to 17 residues. From germline, CDR1 is KGHSH and CDR2 LQKENI. The sequenced sample was PBMCs. This sequence was found in an older woman in good health and CMV-seropositive. The chain combines TRBV18 with TRBJ2-3; D uncertain. The CDR3, as DNA: TGTGCCAGCTCACCACGGGTTGCGGTAACTAGCACAGATACGCAGTATTTT. Translation: CASSPRVAVTSTDTQYF.